This TCR beta chain is drawn from a study of cytomegalovirus exposure and HLA in healthy donors. Concerning this clone: At one end, the junction sequence differs from germline, possibly due to a read error.

PCR employed 60 Vbeta and 13 Jbeta primers. The table came from immunoSEQ multiplex PCR; TCRdb's copy has only in-frame clones and leaves some out. The sample includes over 100,000 clones, 76% of them seen just once. Germline CDR1 and CDR2: MNHNS and SASEGT. The CDR3 is 13 amino acids. The sequenced material came from PBMCs. This receptor was identified in a woman aged 40 to 50 in good health and CMV-seropositive. The chain joins TRBV6-1 to TRBJ2-7; D gene unclear. The CDR3 is CASSPLDSNEQYF. The CDR3 region has the DNA TGTGCCAGCAGTCCGCTCGACTCCAACGAGCAGTACTTC.